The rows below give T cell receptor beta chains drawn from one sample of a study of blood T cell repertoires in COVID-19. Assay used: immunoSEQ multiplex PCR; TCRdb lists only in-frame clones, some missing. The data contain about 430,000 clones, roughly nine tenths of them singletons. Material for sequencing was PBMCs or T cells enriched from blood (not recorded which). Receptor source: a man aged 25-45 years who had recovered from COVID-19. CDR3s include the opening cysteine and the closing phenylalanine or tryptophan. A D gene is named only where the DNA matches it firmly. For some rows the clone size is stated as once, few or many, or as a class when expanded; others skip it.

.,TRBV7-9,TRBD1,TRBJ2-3,TGTGCCAGCAACTTGTGGGGACAGGTCACAGATACGCAGTATTTT,CASNLWGQVTDTQYF
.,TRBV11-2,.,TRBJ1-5,TGTGCCAGTTCTTCTACTAACAATCAGCCCCAGCATTTT,CASSSTNNQPQHF
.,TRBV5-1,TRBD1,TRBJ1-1,TGCGCCAGCAGCCGTGCCCGGACAGGGGGGAACACTGAAGCTTTCTTT,CASSRARTGGNTEAFF
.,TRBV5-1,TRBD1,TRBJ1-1,TGCGCCAGCAAACAGGGGGTAGGGAACACTGAAGCTTTCTTT,CASKQGVGNTEAFF
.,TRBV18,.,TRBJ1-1,TGTGCCAGCTCCCCTAACACTGAAGCTTTCTTT,CASSPNTEAFF
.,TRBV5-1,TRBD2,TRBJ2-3,TGCGCCAGCAGCGCAGGACTAGCGGGGTTGAAGCGTGGCACAGATACGCAGTATTTT,CASSAGLAGLKRGTDTQYF
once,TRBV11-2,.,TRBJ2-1,TGTGCCAGCAGCTTAGAAAAGCCGAACAATGAGCAGTTCTTC,CASSLEKPNNEQFF
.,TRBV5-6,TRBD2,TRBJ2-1,TGTGCCAGCAGCTTGGTTGCGGGAGGGCCAGGCAATGAGCAGTTCTTC,CASSLVAGGPGNEQFF
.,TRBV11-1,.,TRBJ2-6,TGTGCCAGCAGCCTCTCTGGGGCCAACGTCCTGACTTTC,CASSLSGANVLTF
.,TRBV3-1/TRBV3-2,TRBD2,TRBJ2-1,TGTGCCAGCAGCCAATCTCGGACTAGCGGTACCGAGCAGTTCTTC,CASSQSRTSGTEQFF
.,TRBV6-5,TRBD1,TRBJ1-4,TGTGCCAGCAGTAATGGACAGGGTGCTGAAAAACTGTTTTTT,CASSNGQGAEKLFF
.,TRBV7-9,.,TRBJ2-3,TGTGCCAGCAGTCAGGTCGCAGATACGCAGTATTTT,CASSQVADTQYF
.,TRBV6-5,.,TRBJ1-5,TGTGCCAGCAGTTCCGACAGATTACTCAATCGGCCCCAGCATTTT,CASSSDRLLNRPQHF
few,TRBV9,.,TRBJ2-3,TGTGCCAGCAGCGTAGTTACGGGCCCAGGGACAGATACGCAGTATTTT,CASSVVTGPGTDTQYF
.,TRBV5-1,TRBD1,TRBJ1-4,TGCGCCAGCAGCTTGTGGGGGACAGGGGGCTCGAATGAAAAACTGTTTTTT,CASSLWGTGGSNEKLFF
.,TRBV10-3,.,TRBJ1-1,TGTGCCACGACCCGGCAGGGGCAGAACACTGAAGCTTTCTTT,CATTRQGQNTEAFF
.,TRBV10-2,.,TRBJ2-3,TGCGCCAGCAGTGAGTTCGGGGGTACAGATACGCAGTATTTT,CASSEFGGTDTQYF
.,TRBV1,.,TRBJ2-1,TGCACCAGCAGCCAAACGGGAGAACTGTTCAGTGAGCAGTTCTTC,CTSSQTGELFSEQFF
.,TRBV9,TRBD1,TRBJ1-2,TGTGCCAGCAGCGCCGCAGGGGGCCTCGACTATGGCTACACCTTC,CASSAAGGLDYGYTF
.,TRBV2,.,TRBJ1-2,TGTGCCAGGCGGGGGGCGCCTACTAACTATGGCTACACCTTC,CARRGAPTNYGYTF